The entry below gives a single T cell receptor (beta chain) sequence along with its context. Its antigen is unknown. A much larger clone differs by one base, so this may be a read error. Nobody among the patients had been given any treatment before thyroid surgery. Per the study methods: Construction of a distant-metastasis classifier for papillary thyroid cancer relied on CDR3 differences across clinicopathological groups. TCRdb reassembled clones from the PCR reads with MiXCR. These V and J calls derive from TCRdb rather than the authors' analysis. In the table there are tens of thousands of clones, around 10% of which are singletons. The data belong to a study of metastatic and nonmetastatic thyroid tumors. Overall study: A comparison of repertoires was made across blood and tumor or nodule tissue from malignant and benign thyroid patients. General study findings and limits: TCR beta diversity was reportedly significantly higher in malignant thyroid tumors than benign nodules, in blood and tumor.

CDR1 is KGHSH and CDR2 is LQKENI in the germline V gene. The V segment lost 6 bases and the J segment 6 bases; nucleotides outside the gene matches: 9. The CDR3 covers 14 residues. Sequenced input: blood. This chain links TRBV18 with TRBJ2-7; 9 bases line up with TRBD1. This receptor was identified in a male donor with papillary thyroid cancer or a benign thyroid nodule (not recorded which). Some clones in this sample may be carry-over from other donors' samples. The CDR3 is CASSLQGQGVEQYF. CDR3 sequence (DNA): TGTGCCAGCTCCCTACAGGGACAGGGAGTCGAGCAGTACTTC.